Sequencing of this T cell receptor beta chain was carried out in a study of early stage breast cancer tumors. General study points: In most of the 16 patients, blood comparison separated tumor from normal breast.

Only in-frame clones appear in the TCRdb table, and some are missing; sequencing was by immunoSEQ multiplex PCR. The table has about 63,000 clones, 70% to 80% seen once. The ends were cut back, 3 bases at V and 0 bases at J, with 13 bases in the middle. The CDR3 extends over 16 amino acids. The germline CDR1 and CDR2 sequences are SGHRS and YFSETQ. Worth noting for this clone: No antigen is known for it.

Source material: blood. The clonotype was recovered from a person aged 30-39 years with breast cancer. This sequence joins TRBV5-1 and TRBJ1-3; D might be TRBD1 (6 bases). This CDR3 is CASSSAGANSGNTIYF. The CDR3 nucleotides are TGCGCCAGCAGCTCCGCAGGGGCCAACTCTGGAAACACCATATATTTT. Full variable domain (missing parts from reference TRBV5-1 and TRBJ1-3): KAGVTQTPRYLIKTRGQQVTLSCSPISGHRSVSWYQQTPGQGLQFLFEYFSETQRNKGNFPGRFSGRQFSNSRSEMNVSTLELGDSALYLCASSSAGANSGNTIYFGEGSWLTVV.